The following is a T cell receptor beta chain sequence with its context. There is no known antigen for this receptor. Base qualities are not recorded, but no much larger clone differs from it by a single base. TCR beta CDR3 regions were amplified from RNA transcripts for repertoire sequencing. A first-round RT-PCR used HTBI primers with the Qiagen OneStep RT-PCR kit, followed by a second-round multiplex PCR, size selection and purification. Sequencing of the libraries was carried out on an Illumina HiSeq2000 in paired-end mode with 100 bp reads. The original pipeline was this. Reads were processed with SOAPnuke, discarding reads with adapters, uncalled bases, mean Phred below 15, or no exact constant-primer or identifier match. High-quality paired reads were merged with COPE v1.2.5. Each unique nucleotide sequence was treated as a clonotype, and MiTCR v1.1 was used to align the clonotypes to the IMGT TRB V, D and J references. Only V-J combinations with frequency above 0.0001 were analysed, covering more than 99% of repertoires. A TCR clonal expansion and chaos score per V-J combination was defined as the ratio of F50 clonal expansion to chaos observed in the TCRdist matrix. Features were reduced by Welch's t-statistics and random forest to approximately 13 V-J combinations, which fed a naive Bayes classifier. The Morisita-Horn index was used to measure how similar the thyroid and blood repertoires were. The raw public data were reprocessed by TCRdb itself: fastp quality trimming at Q25, MiXCR clonotype calling, in-frame beta chains only. Every entry covers one CDR3 protein and lists the most common genes and DNA from its rows. The V and J calls here are based on TCRdb, not the publication. This sample is represented by roughly 160,000 distinct CDR3 sequences; 30% to 45% of them were singletons. The top ten clones comprise approximately 8.9% of the sample.

This record belongs to a study of Graves' ophthalmopathy and Graves' hyperthyroidism (dated by TCRdb to the late 2010s). A note on the overall study: Peripheral blood was collected at initial diagnosis, prior to any treatment. The study used signatures of the TCR beta repertoire to tell Graves' ophthalmopathy apart from Graves' hyperthyroidism and to predict which patients would progress to ophthalmopathy. In total, 135 blood samples were TCR-sequenced: around 42 ophthalmopathy, some 75 hyperthyroidism and about 17 hyperthyroidism-to-ophthalmopathy patients. To explore V-J signatures distinguishing ophthalmopathy from hyperthyroidism, a discovery set of some 100 patients (about 44 ophthalmopathy, some 55 stable hyperthyroidism) was enrolled. The independent validation cohort included roughly 19 hyperthyroidism patients plus 17 patients who later progressed from hyperthyroidism to ophthalmopathy. In more than five hyperthyroidism patients, T-cell repertoires of thyroid tissue and blood were compared. Following sample collection, hyperthyroidism patients were given methimazole at a starting dose of 30 mg daily, and ophthalmopathy patients were given high-dose intravenous methylprednisolone. The 75 to 100 discovery patients were randomly split 7:3 into training and test sets.

What the work shows at the level of the full study, not this receptor alone: Most expanded thyroid clonotypes with frequency above 0.001 were also detected in blood, suggesting blood repertoires may reflect the thyroid immune response. In cross-validation, the 13-signature model distinguished ophthalmopathy from stable hyperthyroidism with around 90% sensitivity and approximately 81% specificity, while in the test set the corresponding values were around 79% and 71%. In validation, the model predicted ophthalmopathy progression with less than 71% sensitivity and 72.22% specificity; more than ten predicted patients were CT-confirmed with GO in a median of 6.5 months. Sample size was not predetermined statistically, and investigators were not blinded to group allocation.

The ophthalmopathy patients had moderately to severely active disease, with a Clinical Activity Score of 3 or higher, a NOSPECS grade of 4 or higher, and a disease duration of less than 3 months. Patients with other autoimmune diseases, uncontrolled infections, pregnancy or lactation were excluded. Clinical symptoms, serum thyroxine, TRAb, thyroid ultrasound and orbital computed tomography were used for diagnosis. Ficoll-Paque density gradient centrifugation was used to isolate PBMCs from approximately 11 ml of fresh peripheral blood. Trizol reagent was used to extract the total RNA, and its quality was then checked on an Agilent 2100 Bioanalyzer. Trimming removed 7 bases from V and 8 bases from J, leaving 11 bases between the germline ends. The germline V gene encodes CDR1 MNHNS and CDR2 SASEGT. Taken from cysteine to phenylalanine, the CDR3 has 11 residues. Of the read, only the CDR3 DNA is kept; its 33 bases are in frame from base 1.

This TCR came from a man aged 25-45 years with Graves' ophthalmopathy. Donor details come from another sample of the same person, matched by shared clones. Here the chain combines TRBV6-1 and TRBJ1-2; the D gene lacks a confident call. Sequencing used peripheral blood. The CDR3: CASNGILGYTF. The nucleotide sequence is TGTGCCAGCAACGGAATCTTAGGCTACACCTTC.